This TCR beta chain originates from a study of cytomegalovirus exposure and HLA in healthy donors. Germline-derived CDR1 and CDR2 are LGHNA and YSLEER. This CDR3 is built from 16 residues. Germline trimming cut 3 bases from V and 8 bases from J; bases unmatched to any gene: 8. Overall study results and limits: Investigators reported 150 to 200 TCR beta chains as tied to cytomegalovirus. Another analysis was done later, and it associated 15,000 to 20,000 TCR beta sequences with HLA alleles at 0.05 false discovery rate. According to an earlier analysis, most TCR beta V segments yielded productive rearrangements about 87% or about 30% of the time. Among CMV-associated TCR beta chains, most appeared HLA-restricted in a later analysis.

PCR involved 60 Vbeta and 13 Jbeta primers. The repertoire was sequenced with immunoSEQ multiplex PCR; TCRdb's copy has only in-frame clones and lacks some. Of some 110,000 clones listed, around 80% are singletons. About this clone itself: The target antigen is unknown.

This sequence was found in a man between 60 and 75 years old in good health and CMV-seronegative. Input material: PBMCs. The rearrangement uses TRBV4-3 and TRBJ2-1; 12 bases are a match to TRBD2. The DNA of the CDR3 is TGCGCCAGCAGCCAGCCCCTAGCGGGGGGGCGGGATGAGCAGTTCTTC. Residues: CASSQPLAGGRDEQFF.